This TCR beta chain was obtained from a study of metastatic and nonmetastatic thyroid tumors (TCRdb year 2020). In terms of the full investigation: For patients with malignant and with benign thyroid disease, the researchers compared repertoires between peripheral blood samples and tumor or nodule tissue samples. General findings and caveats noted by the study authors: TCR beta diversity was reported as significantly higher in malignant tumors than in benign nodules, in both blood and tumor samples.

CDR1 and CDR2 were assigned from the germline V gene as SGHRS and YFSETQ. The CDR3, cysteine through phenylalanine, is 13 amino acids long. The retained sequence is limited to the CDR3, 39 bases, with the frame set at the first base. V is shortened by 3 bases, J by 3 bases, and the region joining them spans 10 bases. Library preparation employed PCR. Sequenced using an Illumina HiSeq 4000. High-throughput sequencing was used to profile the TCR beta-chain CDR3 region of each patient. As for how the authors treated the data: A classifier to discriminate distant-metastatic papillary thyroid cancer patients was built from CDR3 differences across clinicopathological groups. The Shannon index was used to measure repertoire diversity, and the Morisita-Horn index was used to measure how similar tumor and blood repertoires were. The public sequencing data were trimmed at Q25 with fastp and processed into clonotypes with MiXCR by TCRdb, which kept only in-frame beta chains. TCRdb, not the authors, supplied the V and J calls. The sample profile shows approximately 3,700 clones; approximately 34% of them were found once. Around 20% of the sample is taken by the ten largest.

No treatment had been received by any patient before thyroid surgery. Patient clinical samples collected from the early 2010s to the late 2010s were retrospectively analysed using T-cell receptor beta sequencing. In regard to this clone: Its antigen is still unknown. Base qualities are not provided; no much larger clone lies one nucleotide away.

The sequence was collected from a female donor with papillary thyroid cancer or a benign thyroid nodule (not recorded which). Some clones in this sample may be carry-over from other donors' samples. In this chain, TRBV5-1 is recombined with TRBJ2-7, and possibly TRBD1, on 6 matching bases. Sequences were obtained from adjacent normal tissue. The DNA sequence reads TGCGCCAGCAGCTCAGGGGCGAGCTACGAGCAGTACTTC. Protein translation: CASSSGASYEQYF.